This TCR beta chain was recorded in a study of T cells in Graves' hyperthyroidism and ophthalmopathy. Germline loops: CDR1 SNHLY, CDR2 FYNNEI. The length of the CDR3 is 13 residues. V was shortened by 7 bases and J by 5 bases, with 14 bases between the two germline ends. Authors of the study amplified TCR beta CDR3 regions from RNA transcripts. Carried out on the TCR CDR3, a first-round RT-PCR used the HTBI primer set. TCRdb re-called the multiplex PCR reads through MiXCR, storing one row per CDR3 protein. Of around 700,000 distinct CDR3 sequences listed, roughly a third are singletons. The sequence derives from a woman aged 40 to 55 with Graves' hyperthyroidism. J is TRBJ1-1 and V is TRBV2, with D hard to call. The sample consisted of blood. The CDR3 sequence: CASKSVEGTEAFF. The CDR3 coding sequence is TGTGCCAGCAAGTCTGTAGAAGGGACTGAAGCTTTCTTT.